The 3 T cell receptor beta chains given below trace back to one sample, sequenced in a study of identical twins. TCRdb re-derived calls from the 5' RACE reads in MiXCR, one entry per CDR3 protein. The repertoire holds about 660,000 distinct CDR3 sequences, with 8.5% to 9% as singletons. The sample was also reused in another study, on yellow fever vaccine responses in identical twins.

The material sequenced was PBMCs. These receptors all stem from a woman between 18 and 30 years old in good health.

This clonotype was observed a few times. CDR3 sequence: CASSPGWGYNEQFF. The CDR3 nucleotides are TGTGCCAGCAGTCCCGGATGGGGGTACAATGAGCAGTTCTTC. The rearrangement uses TRBV12-3 or TRBV12-4 and TRBJ2-1; D is tentatively TRBD1 or TRBD2 (5 bases each). This CDR3 has 14 amino acids. The germline V and J ends were trimmed by 5 bases and 4 bases, with 12 bases remaining between them.

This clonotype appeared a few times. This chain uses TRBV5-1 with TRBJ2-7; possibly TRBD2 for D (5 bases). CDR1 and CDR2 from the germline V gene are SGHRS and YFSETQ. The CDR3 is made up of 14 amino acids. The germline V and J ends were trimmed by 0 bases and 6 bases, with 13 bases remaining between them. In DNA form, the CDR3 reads TGCGCCAGCAGCTTGGCCGTCGAGGGAACCGAGCAGTACTTC. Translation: CASSLAVEGTEQYF.

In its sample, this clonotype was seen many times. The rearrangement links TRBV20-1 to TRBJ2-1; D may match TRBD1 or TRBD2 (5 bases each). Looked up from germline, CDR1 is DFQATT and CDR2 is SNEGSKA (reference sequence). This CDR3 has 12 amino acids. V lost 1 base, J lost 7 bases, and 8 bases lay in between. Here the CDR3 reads CSARGEGNEQFF. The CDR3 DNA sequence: TGCAGTGCTAGAGGAGAGGGGAATGAGCAGTTCTTC.